These 32 T cell receptor beta chains were all obtained from the same sample, sequenced in a study of T cell clonotyping in hematopoietic cell transplantation. Noted time point: recipient sample about 28 days before transplant, after cytoreduction. This table comes from immunoSEQ multiplex PCR, and its TCRdb copy is limited to in-frame clones, with some not included. This table has approximately 18,000 clones, approximately 77% appearing once. Source: peripheral blood mononuclear cells, taken before stem cell transplant. Every receptor here comes from a man aged 55 to 69 with acute myeloid leukemia. Some clones in this sample may be carry-over from other donors' samples.

The gene calls are TRBV6-5 and TRBJ1-1; D unresolved. V was pared by 0 bases and J by 1 base, with 9 bases between. The germline V gene encodes CDR1 MNHEY and CDR2 SVGAGI. The CDR3 is 15 amino acids. The DNA for the CDR3 is TGTGCCAGCAGTTACTCGAGAATCCCGAACACTGAAGCTTTCTTT. Its protein product is CASSYSRIPNTEAFF.

V gene TRBV6-5 combines with J gene TRBJ1-1; TRBD1 matches at 7 bases. Germline-derived CDR1 and CDR2 are MNHEY and SVGAGI. The CDR3 consists of 14 residues. Trimming took 6 bases from V and 5 from J; bases not matched to a gene: 9. The CDR3 DNA reads TGTGCCAGCAGCCCCGACAGGGAGTATACTGAAGCTTTCTTT. Protein product: CASSPDREYTEAFF.

V and J are TRBV19 and TRBJ2-1; 8 nucleotides line up with TRBD2. The J segment lost 2 bases and the V segment lost 11 bases, leaving 5 bases of the junction unmatched. Germline loops: CDR1 LNHDA, CDR2 SQIVND (reference sequence). This CDR3 has 13 amino acids. The CDR3 DNA follows: TGTGCCCTCTCGGGGGGGCCCTACAATGAGCAGTTCTTC. Translation gives CALSGGPYNEQFF.

This rearrangement joins TRBV6-1 to TRBJ1-2; D is ambiguous. The germline gives CDR1 MNHNS, CDR2 SASEGT. V was pared by 1 base and J by 8 bases, with 11 bases between. This CDR3 is built from 13 residues. CDR3 amino acids: CASSEGGSHGYTF. Written as DNA, the CDR3 is TGTGCCAGCAGTGAAGGTGGATCCCACGGCTACACCTTC.

The V call is TRBV28, the J call TRBJ1-2; D unresolved. This CDR3 comprises 11 residues. In germline, CDR1 is MDHEN, CDR2 SYDVKM. Trimming took off 3 bases at V and 5 bases at J, with 4 bases between the two ends. DNA of the CDR3: TGTGCCAGCAGTTTGATGTATGGCTACACCTTC. This encodes CASSLMYGYTF.

The chain joins TRBV6-6 to TRBJ1-1; possibly TRBD1 for D (5 bases). The CDR3 consists of 14 residues. The germline V gene encodes CDR1 MNHNY and CDR2 SVGAGI (reference sequence). Trimming cost V 4 bases and J 3 bases, with 12 bases left between them. Here the CDR3 reads CASSLQGRDTEAFF. CDR3 coding DNA: TGTGCCAGCAGTTTGCAGGGACGGGACACTGAAGCTTTCTTT.

In its sample, this clone was seen once. This rearrangement joins TRBV7-9 to TRBJ1-2, with D unclear. This CDR3 is 16 amino acids long. V was cut by 5 bases and J by 6 bases, with 22 bases left in between. The germline CDR1 and CDR2 sequences are SEHNR and FQNEAQ (reference sequence). The CDR3 DNA sequence: TGTGCCAGCAGCCTAACCCCAACGGATCCTGCCCATGGCTACACCTTC. Translation gives CASSLTPTDPAHGYTF.

The chain employs TRBV19 and TRBJ1-5, with 8 bases that match TRBD1. Germline V gene lookup returns CDR1 LNHDA and CDR2 SQIVND (reference sequence). The CDR3 runs 16 residues. The ends lost 2 bases at V and 6 bases at J; junction bases unmatched: 9. The chain's CDR3 is CASSIRLTGGFQPQHF. The CDR3 DNA sequence: TGTGCCAGTAGTATAAGATTAACAGGGGGATTTCAGCCCCAGCATTTT.

This clone was picked up one time. CDR3 protein: CASSLDSGGPYNEQFF. CDR3 nucleotides: TGTGCCAGCAGCCTAGATAGCGGGGGGCCGTACAATGAGCAGTTCTTC. The chain has TRBV7-6 and TRBJ2-1, with TRBD2 matching over 10 bases. This CDR3 spans 16 amino acids. V lost 5 bases and J lost 4; bases outside the gene matches: 8. The germline V gene has CDR1 SGHVS and CDR2 FNYEAQ.

V gene TRBV19 combines with J gene TRBJ2-7; no definite D call. The CDR3 extends over 15 amino acids. Germline CDR1 reads LNHDA; CDR2 reads SQIVND (reference sequence). Deletions cut 1 base from V and 0 bases from J, with 10 bases between. The DNA for the CDR3 is TGTGCCAGTAGTATAGGGTACGGAAGCTCCTACGAGCAGTACTTC. As protein: CASSIGYGSSYEQYF.

This clone rates as medium-sized. The chain uses TRBV2 and TRBJ2-3; no reliable D call. The V end was cut by 0 bases, the J end by 6 bases, with 10 bases between. CDR1 is SNHLY and CDR2 is FYNNEI in the germline V gene. The CDR3 is made up of 14 amino acids. DNA of the CDR3: TGTGCCAGCAGTGAAGCGCTTCGACGGGATACGCAGTATTTT. Protein product: CASSEALRRDTQYF. The full variable domain, completed using reference TRBV2 and TRBJ2-3, is EPEVTQTPSHQVTQMGQEVILRCVPISNHLYFYWYRQILGQKVEFLVSFYNNEISEKSEIFDDQFSVERPDGSNFTLKIRSTKLEDSAMYFCASSEALRRDTQYFGPGTRLTVL.

The chain has TRBV6-6 and TRBJ1-2, with TRBD1 matching 7 bases. This CDR3 is 14 amino acids long. CDR1 and CDR2 (germline): MNHNY, SVGAGI (reference sequence). With 2 bases clipped from V and 3 bases from J, the junction kept 3 bases outside the gene matches. The CDR3 loop reads CASSYPTGDYGYTF. The CDR3 DNA is TGTGCCAGCAGTTACCCAACAGGGGACTATGGCTACACCTTC.

Only a few counts were recorded for this clone. The chain recombines TRBV19 with TRBJ2-3; no reliable D call. Trimming pared 1 base from V and 1 base from J, leaving 9 bases between. Germline lookup yields CDR1 LNHDA and CDR2 SQIVND (reference sequence). The CDR3 totals 15 residues. CDR3 bases: TGTGCCAGTAGTATAGGGTATTGGGGCACAGATACGCAGTATTTT. It is translated as CASSIGYWGTDTQYF.

This chain links TRBV7-2 with TRBJ2-5, with 12 nucleotides matching TRBD2. The CDR3 has 16 amino acids. From germline, CDR1 is SGHTA and CDR2 FQGNSA. The V segment lost 5 bases and the J segment 2 bases; nucleotides outside the gene matches: 6. This CDR3 is CASSNLAGGYQETQYF. The CDR3 DNA is TGTGCCAGCAGCAACCTAGCGGGGGGGTATCAAGAGACCCAGTACTTC.

This clone occurred a few times. The V and J genes are TRBV10-2 and TRBJ2-3, with D perhaps assigned TRBD1 or TRBD2 (5 bases each). V was trimmed by 0 bases and J by 2 bases, leaving 9 bases between them. The CDR3 has 15 amino acids. CDR1 and CDR2 (germline): WSHSY, SAAADI. The CDR3: CASSESGDVTDTQYF. CDR3 nucleotides: TGCGCCAGCAGTGAGTCGGGGGACGTCACAGATACGCAGTATTTT.

In its sample, this clone was seen a few times. The genes are TRBV6-5 and TRBJ1-6, with D possibly TRBD1 on 5 matching bases. Trimming took 10 bases from V and 0 from J, leaving 10 bases between them. CDR1 and CDR2 from the germline V gene are MNHEY and SVGAGI. This CDR3 comprises 14 residues. CDR3 DNA: TGTGCCACTCAGGGCCGCTCCTATAATTCACCCCTCCACTTT. This translates into CATQGRSYNSPLHF.

The chain joins TRBV9 to TRBJ1-3, with D perhaps matching TRBD1 (6 bases). From germline, CDR1 is SGDLS and CDR2 YYNGEE. The CDR3 sequence is 14 residues long. The ends were cut back, 3 bases at V and 1 base at J, with 8 bases in the middle. Here the CDR3 reads CASSGGGSGNTIYF. The CDR3 bases are TGTGCCAGCAGCGGAGGGGGGTCTGGAAACACCATATATTTT.

The chain combines TRBV7-2 with TRBJ1-4, with D hard to call. The CDR3 sequence is 12 residues long. The germline V and J ends were trimmed by 4 bases and 6 bases, with 6 bases remaining between them. Germline values: CDR1 SGHTA, CDR2 FQGNSA. In DNA, the CDR3 is TGTGCCAGCAGCTCTCGGGATGAAAAACTGTTTTTT. Amino acid sequence: CASSSRDEKLFF.

This chain links TRBV11-3 with TRBJ1-1; TRBD1 is a possible D gene (5 bases). Trimming shortened V by 0 bases and J by 2 bases, and 13 bases separated the two germline ends. CDR1 is SGHNT and CDR2 is YENEEA in the germline V gene. The CDR3 consists of 16 residues. CDR3 in amino acids: CASSLEVTGGNTEAFF. The CDR3 coding sequence is TGTGCCAGCAGCTTAGAAGTTACAGGTGGTAACACTGAAGCTTTCTTT. Drawing the rest from reference TRBV11-3 and TRBJ1-1, the complete variable domain is EAGVVQSPRYKIIEKKQPVAFWCNPISGHNTLYWYLQNLGQGPELLIRYENEEAVDDSQLPKDRFSAERLKGVDSTLKIQPAELGDSAVYLCASSLEVTGGNTEAFFGQGTRLTVV.

This clone appeared once. This sequence joins TRBV6-8 and TRBJ2-1; D gene unclear. The CDR3 sequence is 15 residues long. Germline CDR1 reads MNHGY; CDR2 reads SAAAGT. Trimming cost V 7 bases and J 5 bases, with 18 bases left between them. For the CDR3, the DNA is TGTGCCAGCACCTGGGGTTACCTAGAGGACAATGAGCAGTTCTTC. Encoded protein: CASTWGYLEDNEQFF.

This clone has only one observation. The chain has TRBV19 and TRBJ2-7, with 7 bases matching TRBD1. Germline loops: CDR1 LNHDA, CDR2 SQIVND (reference sequence). V was pared by 4 bases and J by 2 bases, with 5 bases of the junction left unmatched. The CDR3 totals 14 residues. For the CDR3, the DNA is TGTGCCAGTAGTACCCGGGACAGCACCTACGAGCAGTACTTC. Amino acids: CASSTRDSTYEQYF.

This chain connects TRBV30 to TRBJ2-7; D not certain. Germline lookup yields CDR1 GTSNPN and CDR2 SVGIG (reference sequence). This CDR3 contains 12 residues. V was shortened by 0 bases and J by 10 bases, with 13 bases between the two germline ends. CDR3 DNA: TGTGCCTGGAGTGTAAATCGAGGTCACCAGTACTTC. As protein: CAWSVNRGHQYF. The full variable domain, with the rest looked up from reference TRBV30 and TRBJ2-7, is SQTIHQWPATLVQPVGSPLSLECTVEGTSNPNLYWYRQAAGRGLQLLFYSVGIGQISSEVPQNLSASRPQDRQFILSSKKLLLSDSGFYLCAWSVNRGHQYFGPGTRLTVT.

This chain links TRBV10-3 with TRBJ1-1; 10 nucleotides line up with TRBD1. This CDR3 comprises 14 residues. V shed 3 bases, J shed 11 bases, and the junction held 9 bases outside the gene matches. Germline assignment: CDR1 ENHRY and CDR2 SYGVKD. In nucleotides, the CDR3 is TGTGCCATCAGTGATGGGACAGGGGCAGGTATTGCTTTCTTT. Encoded protein: CAISDGTGAGIAFF.

This chain links TRBV6-6 with TRBJ2-1; no clear D. CDR1 and CDR2 (germline): MNHNY, SVGAGI (reference sequence). The CDR3 is 11 residues long. The V and J ends lost 5 bases and 9 bases respectively, with 8 bases between them. The CDR3 bases are TGTGCCAGCAGTGCCCTGCTTGAGCAGTTCTTC. This translates into CASSALLEQFF.

The rearrangement links TRBV5-1 to TRBJ2-1; 10 bases line up with TRBD1. Germline V gives CDR1 SGHRS, CDR2 YFSETQ. This CDR3 has 13 residues. The J segment lost 6 bases and the V segment lost 8 bases, leaving 5 bases of the junction unmatched. The CDR3 loop is CASSGQGINEQFF. DNA for the CDR3: TGCGCCAGTTCGGGACAGGGGATCAATGAGCAGTTCTTC. Full variable domain (outside the CDR3, taken from reference TRBV5-1 and TRBJ2-1): KAGVTQTPRYLIKTRGQQVTLSCSPISGHRSVSWYQQTPGQGLQFLFEYFSETQRNKGNFPGRFSGRQFSNSRSEMNVSTLELGDSALYLCASSGQGINEQFFGPGTRLTVL.

The J gene is TRBJ1-5, the V gene TRBV19, with TRBD1 matching 8 bases. The CDR3 is 16 amino acids. The J segment lost 1 base and the V segment lost 2 bases, leaving 4 bases of the junction unmatched. The germline gives CDR1 LNHDA, CDR2 SQIVND (reference sequence). In DNA form, the CDR3 reads TGTGCCAGTAGTATATCAGGGGGCCTGAGCAATCAGCCCCAGCATTTT. Its translation: CASSISGGLSNQPQHF.

The chain recombines TRBV5-1 with TRBJ2-1; D perhaps matches TRBD1 (5 bases). Germline CDR1 reads SGHRS; CDR2 reads YFSETQ. V lost 0 bases, J lost 8 bases, and 12 bases lay in between. The CDR3 consists of 14 residues. Here the CDR3 reads CASSLEARVDEQFF. The CDR3 nucleotides read TGCGCCAGCAGCTTGGAGGCCAGGGTTGATGAGCAGTTCTTC.

V usage is TRBV19 and J usage is TRBJ1-2; 9 nucleotides agree with TRBD1. The trim removed 9 bases at V and 5 bases at J, leaving 7 bases unmatched. CDR3 length: 13 residues. CDR1 is LNHDA, CDR2 SQIVND, per germline (reference sequence). Written as DNA, the CDR3 is TGTGCCAGCAGCCGGGACAGGGAATATGGCTACACCTTC. It yields the protein CASSRDREYGYTF.

The chain couples TRBV4-3 to TRBJ2-3; perhaps TRBD2 as D (7 bases). The CDR3 totals 20 residues. Trimming pared 3 bases from V and 2 bases from J, leaving 27 bases between. CDR1 is LGHNA and CDR2 is YSLEER in the germline V gene. The CDR3 region is CASSQDPLAAAQGDTDTQYF. As DNA, the CDR3 is TGCGCCAGCAGCCAGGACCCTCTAGCGGCCGCACAGGGCGACACAGATACGCAGTATTTT.

The V gene is TRBV12-5, the J gene TRBJ1-2; D unresolved. Germline V gene data show CDR1 as LGHNT and CDR2 as FRNRAP. V was cut by 1 base and J by 4 bases, with 10 bases left in between. The CDR3 extends over 14 amino acids. CDR3 amino acids: CASGLEGDIYGYTF. The CDR3 DNA follows: TGTGCTAGTGGTTTGGAAGGAGATATCTATGGCTACACCTTC.

The rearrangement links TRBV7-3 to TRBJ1-6; a possible D gene is TRBD1 (5 bases). Trimming cost V 6 bases and J 10 bases, with 16 bases left between them. The CDR3 contains 14 residues. From germline, CDR1 is SGHTA and CDR2 FQGTGA. The CDR3 bases are TGTGCCAGCAGGGGCCCCGGGTGGGGCTCACCCCTCCACTTT. Its protein product is CASRGPGWGSPLHF.

This clone was observed a single time. V usage is TRBV5-1 and J usage is TRBJ1-1; no firm D call. V was trimmed by 1 base and J by 1 base, leaving 8 bases between them. The CDR3 contains 14 residues. CDR1 and CDR2 (germline): SGHRS, YFSETQ. In DNA form, the CDR3 reads TGCGCCAGCAGCTTGATTGGTGAGAACACTGAAGCTTTCTTT. Its translation is CASSLIGENTEAFF. The complete variable domain, with remaining parts taken from reference TRBV5-1 and TRBJ1-1, reads KAGVTQTPRYLIKTRGQQVTLSCSPISGHRSVSWYQQTPGQGLQFLFEYFSETQRNKGNFPGRFSGRQFSNSRSEMNVSTLELGDSALYLCASSLIGENTEAFFGQGTRLTVV.